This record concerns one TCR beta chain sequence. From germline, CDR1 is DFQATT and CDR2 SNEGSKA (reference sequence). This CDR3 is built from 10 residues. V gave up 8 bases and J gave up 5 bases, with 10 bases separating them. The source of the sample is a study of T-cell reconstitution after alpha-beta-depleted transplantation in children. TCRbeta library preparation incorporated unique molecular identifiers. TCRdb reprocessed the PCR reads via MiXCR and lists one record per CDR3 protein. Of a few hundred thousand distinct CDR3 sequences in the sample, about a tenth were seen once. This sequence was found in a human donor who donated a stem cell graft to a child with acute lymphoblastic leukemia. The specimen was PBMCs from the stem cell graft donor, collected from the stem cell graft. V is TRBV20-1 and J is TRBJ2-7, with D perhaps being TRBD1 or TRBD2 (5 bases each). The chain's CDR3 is CSTWGNEQYF. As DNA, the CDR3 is TGCAGTACCTGGGGGAACGAGCAGTACTTC.